Below, 8 T cell receptor beta chains from the same sample are listed, as sequenced in a study of cytomegalovirus exposure and HLA in healthy donors. Researchers ran the PCR with 60 Vbeta and 13 Jbeta primers. Sequencing used immunoSEQ multiplex PCR; TCRdb keeps in-frame clones, though not all of them. The table lists around 80,000 clones, about 78% of them singletons. Sequenced input: PBMCs. These receptors came from a man aged 35 to 55 in good health and CMV-seronegative.

The V gene is TRBV11-1, the J gene TRBJ2-7; TRBD2 agrees at 12 bases. The CDR3 is 15 residues long. The ends lost 3 bases at V and 2 bases at J; junction bases unmatched: 2. Germline CDR1 SGHAT, CDR2 FQDESV (reference sequence). Here the CDR3 reads CASSFRLAGAYEQYF. DNA for the CDR3: TGTGCCAGCAGCTTCCGACTAGCGGGGGCCTACGAGCAGTACTTC.

This chain links TRBV7-3 with TRBJ2-1; 11 nucleotides align to TRBD2. The CDR3 is made up of 15 amino acids. CDR1 is SGHTA and CDR2 is FQGTGA in the germline V gene. J lost 6 bases, V lost 4 bases, and 5 bases had no gene match. As DNA, the CDR3 is TGTGCCAGCAGCTCTCGACTAGCGGGAAGCAATGAGCAGTTCTTC. Its translation is CASSSRLAGSNEQFF.

The chain links TRBV19 to TRBJ2-7, with 9 bases identical to TRBD1. The CDR3 has 15 amino acids. V lost 5 bases and J lost 1; bases outside the gene matches: 6. The germline CDR1 and CDR2 sequences are LNHDA and SQIVND (reference sequence). CDR3 DNA: TGTGCCAGTAGTCCGGGACAGGGTTCGTCCTACGAGCAGTACTTC. This gives the protein CASSPGQGSSYEQYF.

The J gene is TRBJ2-7, the V gene TRBV4-2; D gene unclear. V was cut by 0 bases and J by 2 bases, with 14 bases left in between. The CDR3 has 16 residues. Germline V gene data show CDR1 as LGHNA and CDR2 as YNFKEQ. In nucleotides, the CDR3 is TGTGCCAGCAGCCAAGATGCGTCAGGCCTAACCTACGAGCAGTACTTC. The encoded protein is CASSQDASGLTYEQYF.

The chain is built from TRBV9 and TRBJ2-5; 7 bases map to TRBD1. Germline CDR1 reads SGDLS; CDR2 reads YYNGEE. V trimming: 0 bases; J trimming: 4 bases; junction bases outside the gene matches: 6. This CDR3 region has 15 residues. CDR3 sequence reads: CASSVEQGTPETQYF. DNA for the CDR3: TGTGCCAGCAGCGTAGAACAGGGGACACCAGAGACCCAGTACTTC.

The rearrangement joins TRBV2 to TRBJ2-4; maybe TRBD2 (6 bases). V was pared by 6 bases and J by 7 bases, with 10 bases between. The CDR3 is made up of 12 amino acids. Germline V lookup: CDR1 SNHLY, CDR2 FYNNEI. The CDR3 DNA reads as TGTGCCAGCAGCGGACTAACGAACATTCAGTACTTC. It is translated as CASSGLTNIQYF.

The chain is built from TRBV25-1 and TRBJ2-1, with TRBD2 matching over 8 bases. The CDR3 covers 16 residues. With 4 bases clipped from V and 4 bases from J, the junction kept 9 bases outside the gene matches. Germline values: CDR1 MGHDK, CDR2 SYGVNS. CDR3 DNA sequence: TGTGCCAGCAGTGTTTTAGGGACTAGATCTTACAATGAGCAGTTCTTC. It specifies CASSVLGTRSYNEQFF.

The genes are TRBV7-6 and TRBJ2-5, with 9 bases identical to TRBD1. Germline V gene lookup returns CDR1 SGHVS and CDR2 FNYEAQ. The CDR3 covers 15 residues. Trimming took 5 bases from V and 6 from J; bases not matched to a gene: 10. CDR3 sequence reads: CASSRMTTGGQTQYF. The CDR3 region has the DNA TGTGCCAGCAGCCGTATGACGACAGGGGGGCAGACCCAGTACTTC.